This TCR beta chain was sequenced in a study of blood T cell repertoires in COVID-19 (dated by TCRdb to the early 2020s). With respect to the entire study: The collaborator samples originated in the United States, Italy and Spain and spanned the acute and convalescent phases of COVID-19. The samples were drawn from two sources: the first 160 participants of the ongoing ImmuneRACE study, and fewer than 1,500 subjects contributed by 6 global collaborators. The dataset comprised deeply sampled blood TCRbeta repertoires from subjects exposed to, actively infected with, or recovered from COVID-19. Where HLA class I and class II types were available, the types were taken from metadata supplied by the sample provider, not from assay-based typing. The sample metadata nearly always contained a de-identified subject ID, COVID-19 status, age in years and sex. The material from the prospective study consisted of cDNA or gDNA derived from T cells, B-cell-depleted T cells, or PBMCs. The repertoires were released in a freely available public database meant as a resource for research on the immune response to SARS-CoV-2.

The immunoSEQ Assay, a bias-controlled multiplex PCR, was used to amplify TCRbeta CDR3 regions from genomic DNA. The study's processing was this. The number of nucleated cells in each sample was estimated from the amplification of reference gene primers within the assay. To quantify the absolute abundance of each unique TCRbeta CDR3 rearrangement, sequence reads were collapsed and filtered. For each sample, productive Simpson clonality was calculated by taking the square root of Simpson's diversity index across productive rearrangements. The immuneACCESS repertoire file appears here via TCRdb, limited to in-frame rearrangements. These files lack a portion of the clones; in checked studies, under half of the deficit traces to unresolved V genes, and the cause of the others is not known. V, J and clone size are those of that table, while D and trimming were read from the DNA. The sample data list about 90,000 clones, and around 85% of these were observed just once. Approximately 23% of the sample comes from the top ten.

A remark on this clone: The clone's antigen remains unknown. Qualities for individual bases were not recorded, and no much larger clone is one base off.

General findings and caveats noted by the study authors: The quantity of clinical and demographic metadata differed by source and by participant and was supplied without curation.

Collaborating institutions collected whole blood in K2EDTA tubes following their own protocols. For TCRbeta analysis, collaborator samples were shipped as frozen whole blood, as isolated PBMCs, or as DNA extracted from either sample type. The CDR3, from cysteine to phenylalanine, totals 15 residues. The kept DNA is CDR3 alone, 45 bases in frame from the first base. CDR1 and CDR2, looked up from the germline V gene, are ENHRY and SYGVKD. V and J are trimmed by 6 bases and 2 bases, and the gene matches miss 7 bases of the junction. Rearrangement joined TRBV10-3 to TRBJ1-3; 7 bases in the middle match TRBD1. Sequencing input: peripheral blood. This clonotype was sampled from a man older than 75 with active or convalescent COVID-19. CDR3 protein: CAISLAGTAGNTIYF. The DNA reads TGTGCCATCAGCCTAGCCGGGACAGCTGGAAACACCATATATTTT.